These 24 T cell receptor beta chains were sequenced from one sample in a study of cytomegalovirus exposure and HLA in healthy donors listed by TCRdb under 2017. To prepare the library, the immunoSEQ multiplex PCR assay was applied. A mixture of 60 forward primers for TCR Vbeta segments and 13 reverse primers for TCR Jbeta segments was used in the multiplex PCR. In TCRdb, the immuneACCESS table is reduced to in-frame sequences with V and J assigned. These tables do not hold every clone; where another copy was compared, an unresolved V gene accounts for under half, and the others remain unexplained. The sample records about 160,000 clones, around four fifths of which are singletons. Together, the top ten hold about 1.5% of the sample. What was sequenced was PBMCs. The receptors derive from a male donor in good health and CMV-seronegative.

This clone turned up a few times. The V and J genes are TRBV9 and TRBJ2-1; TRBD1 agrees at 10 bases. The CDR3 extends over 18 amino acids. CDR1 SGDLS and CDR2 YYNGEE come from the germline V gene. J gave up 3 bases and V 3 bases, and 12 bases lay outside the gene matches. CDR3 DNA sequence: TGTGCCAGCAGCGGGGGACAGGGGAAAGCTAGGGACTACAATGAGCAGTTCTTC. As protein: CASSGGQGKARDYNEQFF.

The chain is built from TRBV19 and TRBJ2-1; D is perhaps TRBD2 (5 bases). This CDR3 is built from 13 residues. Germline V CDR1 and CDR2: LNHDA, SQIVND (reference sequence). Trimming removed 7 bases at V and 0 bases at J, with 7 bases between. The CDR3, as DNA: TGTGCCAGTAAACGGGACTCCTACAATGAGCAGTTCTTC. The encoded protein is CASKRDSYNEQFF.

The genes are TRBV27 and TRBJ2-1; no clear D gene. Germline loops: CDR1 MNHEY, CDR2 SMNVEV (reference sequence). This CDR3 region has 14 residues. V gave up 5 bases and J gave up 4 bases, with 12 bases separating them. The CDR3 protein is CASSPGLRYNEQFF. DNA for the CDR3: TGTGCCAGCAGTCCCGGTTTGCGGTACAATGAGCAGTTCTTC.

The V gene is TRBV19, the J gene TRBJ2-7; D possibly corresponds to TRBD1 (5 bases). CDR1 is LNHDA, CDR2 SQIVND, per germline (reference sequence). V lost 5 bases and J lost 2, with 10 bases in between. This CDR3 has 13 amino acids. CDR3 loop: CASSSGHPYEQYF. As DNA, the CDR3 is TGTGCCAGTAGTTCCGGACACCCCTACGAGCAGTACTTC.

The rearrangement joins TRBV20-1 to TRBJ1-2, with D uncertain. Trimming cost V 5 bases and J 7 bases, with 11 bases left between them. CDR1 DFQATT and CDR2 SNEGSKA come from the germline V gene (reference sequence). This CDR3 comprises 11 residues. The CDR3 nucleotides read TGCAGTGCTCCCTTGGAGGGTGGCTACACCTTC. As protein: CSAPLEGGYTF.

This rearrangement joins TRBV27 to TRBJ2-1, with 8 bases aligning to TRBD1. Losses at the gene ends were 5 bases for V and 0 bases for J; bases not matched to a gene: 3. Looked up from germline, CDR1 is MNHEY and CDR2 is SMNVEV (reference sequence). The CDR3 loop spans 15 amino acids. The CDR3 DNA sequence: TGTGCCAGCAGTACCGACAGGGGCTCCTACAATGAGCAGTTCTTC. Protein: CASSTDRGSYNEQFF.

V is TRBV6-5 and J is TRBJ1-2; 9 bases map to TRBD1. The germline V gene has CDR1 MNHEY and CDR2 SVGAGI. The CDR3 loop spans 16 amino acids. After removal of 0 bases from V and 5 bases from J, the junction contained 7 bases not matched to a gene. CDR3 amino acids: CASSYSTVGTGYGYTF. The CDR3 nucleotides read TGTGCCAGCAGTTACTCGACGGTTGGGACAGGGTATGGCTACACCTTC.

The gene calls are TRBV29-1 and TRBJ2-7; maybe TRBD1 (6 bases). Germline values: CDR1 SQVTM, CDR2 ANQGSEA. V was trimmed by 4 bases and J by 5 bases, leaving 12 bases between them. This CDR3 region has 12 residues. Written as DNA, the CDR3 is TGCAGCGTTGTAACAGGGAGCCACGAGCAGTACTTC. Translated, it gives CSVVTGSHEQYF.

This clone was seen only a few times. The chain combines TRBV7-2 with TRBJ1-2; 9 bases are a match to TRBD1. J lost 4 bases, V lost 1 base, and 4 bases had no gene match. Germline CDR1 reads SGHTA; CDR2 reads FQGNSA. The CDR3 contains 15 residues. The CDR3 region has the DNA TGTGCCAGCAGCTTAGTAACGGGACAGGGCTATGGCTACACCTTC. It translates to CASSLVTGQGYGYTF.

The CDR3 DNA reads TGTGCCAGCAACGTCGGGATTTACACCGGGGAGCTGTTTTTT. This encodes CASNVGIYTGELFF. The genes are TRBV28 and TRBJ2-2; tentative D call: TRBD2 (5 bases). This CDR3 comprises 14 residues. V was trimmed by 7 bases and J by 3 bases, leaving 12 bases between them. CDR1 and CDR2 from the germline V gene are MDHEN and SYDVKM. The entire variable domain, with the rest obtained from reference TRBV28 and TRBJ2-2, is as follows: DVKVTQSSRYLVKRTGEKVFLECVQDMDHENMFWYRQDPGLGLRLIYFSYDVKMKEKGDIPEGYSVSREKKERFSLILESASTNQTSMYLCASNVGIYTGELFFGEGSRLTVL.

The chain couples TRBV4-3 to TRBJ1-1; 12 bases are a match to TRBD1. The CDR3 consists of 17 residues. The germline V gene encodes CDR1 LGHNA and CDR2 YSLEER. Trimming at V came to 3 bases and at J to 5 bases, leaving 10 bases not matched to a gene. The CDR3 sequence: CASSHSGTGGVGTEAFF. The CDR3 coding sequence is TGCGCCAGCAGCCACTCCGGGACAGGGGGCGTCGGGACTGAAGCTTTCTTT.

V is TRBV7-2 and J is TRBJ2-3; no clear D. V was trimmed by 0 bases and J by 5 bases, leaving 9 bases between them. The CDR3 loop spans 14 amino acids. The V gene's germline CDR1 is SGHTA and CDR2 FQGNSA. The CDR3 is CASSLAPGLDTQYF. The CDR3 DNA follows: TGTGCCAGCAGCTTAGCGCCCGGGTTAGATACGCAGTATTTT.

This clone was counted ten times or more. The chain employs TRBV4-2 and TRBJ2-6; D call uncertain. The CDR3 totals 18 residues. The V gene lost 0 bases and the J gene lost 0 bases, with 12 bases spanning the gap. Germline lookup yields CDR1 LGHNA and CDR2 YNFKEQ. The CDR3 coding sequence is TGTGCCAGCAGCCAAGAAGGCGACTCCAGCTCTGGGGCCAACGTCCTGACTTTC. Protein: CASSQEGDSSSGANVLTF.

The V call is TRBV5-1, the J call TRBJ2-7, with TRBD2 as a possible D gene (7 bases). The CDR3 spans 15 residues. Germline CDR1 SGHRS, CDR2 YFSETQ. With 0 bases removed from V and 4 bases from J, the gap between germline ends came to 14 bases. The CDR3 reads CASSLGGGRNYEQYF. The CDR3 DNA follows: TGCGCCAGCAGCTTGGGGGGGGGCCGTAATTACGAGCAGTACTTC.

Only one count was recorded for this clone. CDR3 bases: TGCAGCGCCGGACAGGGGACTAACTATGGCTACACCTTC. It specifies CSAGQGTNYGYTF. V gene TRBV29-1 combines with J gene TRBJ1-2, with TRBD1 matching 9 bases. Unmatched junction bases numbered 3, after V lost 7 bases and J lost 0 bases. The CDR3 runs 13 residues. Germline CDR1 and CDR2: SQVTM and ANQGSEA.

The rearrangement uses TRBV30 and TRBJ1-4; weak D call: TRBD1 (5 bases). The length of the CDR3 is 14 residues. Per the germline V gene, CDR1 is GTSNPN and CDR2 is SVGIG (reference sequence). Trimming pared 2 bases from V and 3 bases from J, leaving 10 bases between. The CDR3 loop is CAWSRGGSNEKLFF. For the CDR3, the DNA is TGTGCCTGGAGTCGCGGGGGGTCTAATGAAAAACTGTTTTTT.

This chain links TRBV29-1 with TRBJ2-7; 11 nucleotides align to TRBD1. The length of the CDR3 is 14 residues. The J segment lost 1 base and the V segment lost 5 bases, leaving 4 bases of the junction unmatched. Looked up from germline, CDR1 is SQVTM and CDR2 is ANQGSEA. The CDR3 coding sequence is TGCAGCGTTACCGGGACAGGGGGATCCTACGAGCAGTACTTC. Translation: CSVTGTGGSYEQYF.

The J gene is TRBJ2-7, the V gene TRBV6-5; 7 nucleotides align to TRBD1. Germline V gene lookup returns CDR1 MNHEY and CDR2 SVGAGI. The CDR3 has 12 amino acids. V was clipped by 8 bases and J by 2 bases; unmatched bases: 3. This chain's CDR3 is CASGTVPYEQYF. The CDR3 DNA is TGTGCCAGCGGGACAGTTCCCTACGAGCAGTACTTC.

The CDR3: CASSVGPLGAEAFF. DNA for the CDR3: TGTGCCAGCAGCGTAGGGCCTCTAGGGGCTGAAGCTTTCTTT. This sequence joins TRBV9 and TRBJ1-1; D may be TRBD1 (5 bases). V shed 0 bases and J shed 6 bases, with 12 bases lying between them. There are 14 residues in the CDR3. CDR1 is SGDLS, CDR2 YYNGEE, per germline. Based on the CDR3 plus reference TRBV9 and TRBJ1-1, the full variable domain is DSGVTQTPKHLITATGQRVTLRCSPRSGDLSVYWYQQSLDQGLQFLIQYYNGEERAKGNILERFSAQQFPDLHSELNLSSLELGDSALYFCASSVGPLGAEAFFGQGTRLTVV.

The rearrangement links TRBV11-2 to TRBJ1-2; TRBD1 agrees at 8 bases. The CDR3 extends over 13 amino acids. With 5 bases clipped from V and 8 bases from J, the junction kept 7 bases outside the gene matches. Germline CDR1 is SGHAT and CDR2 is FQNNGV. CDR3 amino acids: CASSPGGAGGYTF. CDR3 in DNA: TGTGCCAGCAGCCCAGGGGGCGCGGGGGGCTACACCTTC.

This chain uses TRBV28 with TRBJ2-5; 7 bases match TRBD2. CDR3 length: 12 amino acids. Trimming at V came to 10 bases and at J to 5 bases, leaving 7 bases not matched to a gene. Germline V gives CDR1 MDHEN, CDR2 SYDVKM. CDR3 in DNA: TGTGCCACCGGGTCCGGGAGGGAGACCCAGTACTTC. Protein sequence: CATGSGRETQYF.

This clone was found once. V and J are TRBV4-1 and TRBJ1-3; D is unclear. Per germline, CDR1 MGHRA and CDR2 YSYEKL. This CDR3 is 13 amino acids long. Trimming stripped 1 base from V and 2 bases from J, with 3 bases between. CDR3 sequence: CASSQGAGNTIYF. Written as DNA, the CDR3 is TGCGCCAGCAGCCAAGGCGCTGGAAACACCATATATTTT.

This sequence joins TRBV6-5 and TRBJ1-1; TRBD1 agrees at 7 bases. The length of the CDR3 is 15 residues. CDR1 is MNHEY, CDR2 SVGAGI, per germline. Losses at the gene ends were 4 bases for V and 1 base for J; bases not matched to a gene: 6. The CDR3 spells CASSSQGVGNTEAFF. The CDR3 DNA sequence: TGTGCCAGCAGTTCTCAGGGGGTTGGGAACACTGAAGCTTTCTTT.

The genes are TRBV6-1 and TRBJ2-3; 8 nucleotides match TRBD1. Germline loops: CDR1 MNHNS, CDR2 SASEGT. V trimming: 4 bases; J trimming: 0 bases; junction bases outside the gene matches: 6. This CDR3 spans 16 amino acids. CDR3 in amino acids: CASSGHRGSSTDTQYF. In DNA, the CDR3 is TGTGCCAGCAGTGGGCACAGGGGGTCTAGCACAGATACGCAGTATTTT.